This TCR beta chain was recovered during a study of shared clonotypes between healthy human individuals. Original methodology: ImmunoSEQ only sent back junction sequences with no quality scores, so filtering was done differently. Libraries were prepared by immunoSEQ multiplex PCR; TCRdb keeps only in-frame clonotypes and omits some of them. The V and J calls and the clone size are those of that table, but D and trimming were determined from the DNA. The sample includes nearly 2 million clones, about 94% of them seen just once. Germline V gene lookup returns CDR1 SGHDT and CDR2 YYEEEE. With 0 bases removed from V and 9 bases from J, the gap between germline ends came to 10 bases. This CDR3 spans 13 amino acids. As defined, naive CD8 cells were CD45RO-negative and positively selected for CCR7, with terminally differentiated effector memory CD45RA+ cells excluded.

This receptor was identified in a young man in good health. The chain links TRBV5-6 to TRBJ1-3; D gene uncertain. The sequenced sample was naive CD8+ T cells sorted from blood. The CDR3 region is CASSLEGSVTIYF. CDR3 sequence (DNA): TGTGCCAGCAGCTTGGAAGGGAGTGTCACCATATATTTT.